This T cell receptor beta chain was captured in a study of fetal regulatory T cell absence and autoimmunity. Study-wide context: Without clinical diabetes, IPEX patients showed exocrine pancreas autoimmunity.

The ends lost 3 bases at V and 8 bases at J; junction bases unmatched: 11. The length of the CDR3 is 16 residues. Looked up from germline, CDR1 is SSHAT and CDR2 is FNYEAQ (reference sequence). The assay was run at survey level. Some clones are missing from TCRdb's copy, which holds only in-frame ones; the method was immunoSEQ multiplex PCR. This sample has roughly 95,000 clones, with approximately 75% found just once. Study-level results: Oligoclonal TCR enrichment in pancreas over cord blood reached over 90-fold for some clones.

This clone showed up just once. Its antigen is undetermined. The chain links TRBV7-7 to TRBJ2-1, with 9 bases matching TRBD1. This receptor was taken from a male donor with IPEX syndrome. Input material: pancreas tissue. This CDR3 is CASSLTSGTGSYEQFF. Written as DNA, the CDR3 is TGTGCCAGCAGCTTGACATCCGGGACAGGGTCGTATGAGCAGTTCTTC.